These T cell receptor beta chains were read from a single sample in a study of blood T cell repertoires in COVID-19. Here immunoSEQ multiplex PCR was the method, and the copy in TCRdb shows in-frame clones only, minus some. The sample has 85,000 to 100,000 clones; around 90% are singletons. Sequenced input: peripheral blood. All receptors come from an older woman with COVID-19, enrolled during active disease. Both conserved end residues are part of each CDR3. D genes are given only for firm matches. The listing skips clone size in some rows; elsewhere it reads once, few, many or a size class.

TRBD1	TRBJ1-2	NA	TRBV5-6	CASRGTEVDYGYTF	TGTGCCAGCAGGGGGACAGAGGTTGACTATGGCTACACCTTC
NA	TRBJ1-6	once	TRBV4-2	CASSQVDNLQSPLHF	TGTGCCAGCAGCCAGGTCGATAATCTTCAGTCACCCCTCCACTTT
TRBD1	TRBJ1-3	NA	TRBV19	CASTRTGAFGNTIYF	TGTGCCAGTACGAGGACAGGGGCATTTGGAAACACCATATATTTT
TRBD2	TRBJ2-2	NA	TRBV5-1	CASSWTSPTGELFF	TGCGCCAGCAGCTGGACTAGCCCAACCGGGGAGCTGTTTTTT
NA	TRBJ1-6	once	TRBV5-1	CASSPTAISSSPLHF	TGCGCCAGCAGTCCGACAGCCATTAGCTCTTCACCCCTCCACTTT
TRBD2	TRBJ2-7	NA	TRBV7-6	CASSLGARGGLYEQYF	TGTGCCAGCAGCTTAGGTGCGCGGGGGGGCCTATACGAGCAGTACTTC
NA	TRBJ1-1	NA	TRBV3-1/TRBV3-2	CASSRYAATEAFF	TGTGCCAGCAGCCGATATGCGGCCACTGAAGCTTTCTTT
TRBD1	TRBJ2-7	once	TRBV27	CASRETTGVFYEQYF	TGTGCCAGCAGGGAAACGACAGGGGTGTTCTACGAGCAGTACTTC
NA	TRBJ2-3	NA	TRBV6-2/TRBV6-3	CASSYQPLGRDTQYF	TGTGCCAGCAGTTACCAACCCCTGGGGAGGGATACGCAGTATTTT
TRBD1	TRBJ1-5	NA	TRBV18	CASSQGQGHQPQHF	TGTGCCAGCTCACAGGGACAGGGTCACCAGCCCCAGCATTTT
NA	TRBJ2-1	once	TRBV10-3	CAISGGGTELYNEQFF	TGTGCCATCAGTGGAGGAGGGACCGAGTTATACAATGAGCAGTTCTTC
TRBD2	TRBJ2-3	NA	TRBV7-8	CASSLGTSGGLTDTQYF	TGTGCCAGCAGCTTGGGGACTAGCGGGGGACTCACAGATACGCAGTATTTT
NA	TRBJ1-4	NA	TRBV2	CASTEWTGNEKLFF	TGTGCCAGCACAGAATGGACGGGGAATGAAAAACTGTTTTTT
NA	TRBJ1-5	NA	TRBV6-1	CASSEYARGNQPQHF	TGTGCCAGCAGTGAATATGCGAGAGGGAATCAGCCCCAGCATTTT
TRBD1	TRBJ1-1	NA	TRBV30	CAWSLMWPETGGQNTEAFF	TGTGCCTGGAGTTTGATGTGGCCTGAGACAGGGGGCCAAAACACTGAAGCTTTCTTT
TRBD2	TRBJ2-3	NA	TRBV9	CASSALAGGTDTQYF	TGTGCCAGCAGCGCCCTAGCGGGGGGCACAGATACGCAGTATTTT
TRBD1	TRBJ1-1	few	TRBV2	CASSAGTGNFLTEAFF	TGTGCCAGCAGCGCCGGGACAGGGAATTTTTTGACTGAAGCTTTCTTT
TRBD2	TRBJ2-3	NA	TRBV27	CASSLPRGAGTDTQYF	TGTGCCAGCAGCCTCCCCCGGGGAGCGGGGACAGATACGCAGTATTTT
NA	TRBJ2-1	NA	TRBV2	CASSFGQINEQFF	TGTGCCAGCAGTTTTGGACAGATTAATGAGCAGTTCTTC
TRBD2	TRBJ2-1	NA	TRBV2	CASRAGGPINEQFF	TGTGCCAGCAGAGCGGGGGGGCCAATCAATGAGCAGTTCTTC
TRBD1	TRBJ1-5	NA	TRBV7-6	CASSLHRGLNQPQHF	TGTGCCAGCAGCTTACACAGGGGGCTTAATCAGCCCCAGCATTTT
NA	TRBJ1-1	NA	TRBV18	CASSPRRPMNTEAFF	TGTGCCAGCTCACCACGGCGGCCCATGAACACTGAAGCTTTCTTT
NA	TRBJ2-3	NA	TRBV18	CASSPISGSTDTQYF	TGTGCCAGCTCACCAATTTCCGGGAGCACAGATACGCAGTATTTT
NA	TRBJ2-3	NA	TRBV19	CASSRIANTQYF	TGTGCCAGTAGTAGGATAGCAAATACGCAGTATTTT
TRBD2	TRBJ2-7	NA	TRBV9	CASSVGGGYPYEQYF	TGTGCCAGCAGCGTAGGGGGGGGATACCCTTACGAGCAGTACTTC
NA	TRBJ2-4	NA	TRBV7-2	CASSRDSGNNIQYF	TGTGCCAGCAGCCGCGACTCGGGTAACAACATTCAGTACTTC
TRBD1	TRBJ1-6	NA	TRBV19	CASSSGTGSSPLHF	TGTGCCAGTAGCTCCGGGACAGGGTCCTCACCCCTCCACTTT
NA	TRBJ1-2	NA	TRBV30	CAWSVRSPAVGYTF	TGTGCCTGGAGTGTACGGTCCCCCGCGGTTGGCTACACCTTC
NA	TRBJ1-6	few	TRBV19	CASSLRDRSPLHF	TGTGCCAGTAGCCTCAGGGATCGCTCACCCCTCCACTTT
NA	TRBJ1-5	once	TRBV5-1	CASSLGSDQPQHF	TGCGCCAGCAGCTTGGGATCGGATCAGCCCCAGCATTTT
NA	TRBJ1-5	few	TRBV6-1	CASSDFHSNQPQHF	TGTGCCAGCAGTGATTTTCATAGCAATCAGCCCCAGCATTTT
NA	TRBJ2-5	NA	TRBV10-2	CASQQGSQETQYF	TGCGCCAGTCAACAGGGCAGCCAAGAGACCCAGTACTTC
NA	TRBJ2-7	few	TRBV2	CASSENLQGYYEQYF	TGTGCCAGCAGTGAAAATTTACAGGGTTACTACGAGCAGTACTTC
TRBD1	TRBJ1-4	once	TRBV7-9	CASRPGQGDEKLFF	TGTGCCAGCAGGCCGGGACAGGGGGATGAAAAACTGTTTTTT
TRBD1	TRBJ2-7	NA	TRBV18	CASSQGARNEQYF	TGTGCCAGCTCACAGGGGGCGAGGAACGAGCAGTACTTC
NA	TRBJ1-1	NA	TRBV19	CASNIRGMNTEAFF	TGTGCCAGTAACATAAGGGGCATGAACACTGAAGCTTTCTTT
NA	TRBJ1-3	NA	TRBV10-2	CASIVFVALVSGNTIYF	TGCGCCAGCATCGTTTTTGTCGCTCTAGTCTCTGGAAACACCATATATTTT
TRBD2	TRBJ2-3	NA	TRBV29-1	CSVVVMQGLAGDTDTQYF	TGCAGCGTTGTGGTTATGCAGGGACTAGCGGGGGACACAGATACGCAGTATTTT
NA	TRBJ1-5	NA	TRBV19	CASNWSAGRRQPQHF	TGTGCCAGTAATTGGTCGGCAGGCCGCAGGCAGCCCCAGCATTTT
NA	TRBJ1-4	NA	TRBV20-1	CSASSLGGEKLFF	TGCAGTGCTAGTAGTCTGGGGGGTGAAAAACTGTTTTTT
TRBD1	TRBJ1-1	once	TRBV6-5	CASSKPSGGEAFF	TGTGCCAGCAGTAAACCCTCAGGGGGTGAAGCTTTCTTT
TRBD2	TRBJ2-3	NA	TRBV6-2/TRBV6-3	CASSPGLADTDTQYF	TGTGCCAGCAGTCCCGGACTAGCGGACACAGATACGCAGTATTTT